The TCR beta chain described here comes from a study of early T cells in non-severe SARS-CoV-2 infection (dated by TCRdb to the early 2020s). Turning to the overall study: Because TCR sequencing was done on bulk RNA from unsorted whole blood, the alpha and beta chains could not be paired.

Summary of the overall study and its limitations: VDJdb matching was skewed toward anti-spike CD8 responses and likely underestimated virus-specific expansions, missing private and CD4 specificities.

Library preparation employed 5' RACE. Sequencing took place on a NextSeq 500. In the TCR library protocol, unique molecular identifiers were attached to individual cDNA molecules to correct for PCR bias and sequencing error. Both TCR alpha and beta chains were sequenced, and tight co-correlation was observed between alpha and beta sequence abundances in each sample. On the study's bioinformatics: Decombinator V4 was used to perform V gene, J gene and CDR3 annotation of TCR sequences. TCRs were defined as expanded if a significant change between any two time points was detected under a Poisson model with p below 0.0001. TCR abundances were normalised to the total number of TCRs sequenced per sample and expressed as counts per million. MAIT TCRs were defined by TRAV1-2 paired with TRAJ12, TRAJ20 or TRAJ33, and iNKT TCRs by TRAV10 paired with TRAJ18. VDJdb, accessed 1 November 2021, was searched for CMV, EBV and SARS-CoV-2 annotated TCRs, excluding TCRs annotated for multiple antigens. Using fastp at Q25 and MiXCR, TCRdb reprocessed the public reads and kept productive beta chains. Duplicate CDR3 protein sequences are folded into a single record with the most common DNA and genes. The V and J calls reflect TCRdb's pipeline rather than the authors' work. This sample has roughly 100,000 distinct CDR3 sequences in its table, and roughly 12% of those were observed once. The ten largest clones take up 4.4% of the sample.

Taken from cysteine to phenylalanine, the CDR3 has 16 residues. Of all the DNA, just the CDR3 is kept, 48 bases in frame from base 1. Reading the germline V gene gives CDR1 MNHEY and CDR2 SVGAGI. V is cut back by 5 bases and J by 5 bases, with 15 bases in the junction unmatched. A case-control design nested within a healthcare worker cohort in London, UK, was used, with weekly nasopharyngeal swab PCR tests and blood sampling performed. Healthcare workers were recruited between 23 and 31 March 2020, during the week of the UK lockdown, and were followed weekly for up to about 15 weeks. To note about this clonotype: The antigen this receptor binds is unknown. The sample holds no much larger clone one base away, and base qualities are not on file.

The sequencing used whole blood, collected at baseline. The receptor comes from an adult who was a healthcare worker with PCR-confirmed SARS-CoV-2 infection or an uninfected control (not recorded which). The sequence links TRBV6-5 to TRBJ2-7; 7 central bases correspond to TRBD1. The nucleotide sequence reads TGTGCCAGCAGTCCGACCAGGGGGATACCCTCGAACGAGCAGTACTTC. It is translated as CASSPTRGIPSNEQYF.